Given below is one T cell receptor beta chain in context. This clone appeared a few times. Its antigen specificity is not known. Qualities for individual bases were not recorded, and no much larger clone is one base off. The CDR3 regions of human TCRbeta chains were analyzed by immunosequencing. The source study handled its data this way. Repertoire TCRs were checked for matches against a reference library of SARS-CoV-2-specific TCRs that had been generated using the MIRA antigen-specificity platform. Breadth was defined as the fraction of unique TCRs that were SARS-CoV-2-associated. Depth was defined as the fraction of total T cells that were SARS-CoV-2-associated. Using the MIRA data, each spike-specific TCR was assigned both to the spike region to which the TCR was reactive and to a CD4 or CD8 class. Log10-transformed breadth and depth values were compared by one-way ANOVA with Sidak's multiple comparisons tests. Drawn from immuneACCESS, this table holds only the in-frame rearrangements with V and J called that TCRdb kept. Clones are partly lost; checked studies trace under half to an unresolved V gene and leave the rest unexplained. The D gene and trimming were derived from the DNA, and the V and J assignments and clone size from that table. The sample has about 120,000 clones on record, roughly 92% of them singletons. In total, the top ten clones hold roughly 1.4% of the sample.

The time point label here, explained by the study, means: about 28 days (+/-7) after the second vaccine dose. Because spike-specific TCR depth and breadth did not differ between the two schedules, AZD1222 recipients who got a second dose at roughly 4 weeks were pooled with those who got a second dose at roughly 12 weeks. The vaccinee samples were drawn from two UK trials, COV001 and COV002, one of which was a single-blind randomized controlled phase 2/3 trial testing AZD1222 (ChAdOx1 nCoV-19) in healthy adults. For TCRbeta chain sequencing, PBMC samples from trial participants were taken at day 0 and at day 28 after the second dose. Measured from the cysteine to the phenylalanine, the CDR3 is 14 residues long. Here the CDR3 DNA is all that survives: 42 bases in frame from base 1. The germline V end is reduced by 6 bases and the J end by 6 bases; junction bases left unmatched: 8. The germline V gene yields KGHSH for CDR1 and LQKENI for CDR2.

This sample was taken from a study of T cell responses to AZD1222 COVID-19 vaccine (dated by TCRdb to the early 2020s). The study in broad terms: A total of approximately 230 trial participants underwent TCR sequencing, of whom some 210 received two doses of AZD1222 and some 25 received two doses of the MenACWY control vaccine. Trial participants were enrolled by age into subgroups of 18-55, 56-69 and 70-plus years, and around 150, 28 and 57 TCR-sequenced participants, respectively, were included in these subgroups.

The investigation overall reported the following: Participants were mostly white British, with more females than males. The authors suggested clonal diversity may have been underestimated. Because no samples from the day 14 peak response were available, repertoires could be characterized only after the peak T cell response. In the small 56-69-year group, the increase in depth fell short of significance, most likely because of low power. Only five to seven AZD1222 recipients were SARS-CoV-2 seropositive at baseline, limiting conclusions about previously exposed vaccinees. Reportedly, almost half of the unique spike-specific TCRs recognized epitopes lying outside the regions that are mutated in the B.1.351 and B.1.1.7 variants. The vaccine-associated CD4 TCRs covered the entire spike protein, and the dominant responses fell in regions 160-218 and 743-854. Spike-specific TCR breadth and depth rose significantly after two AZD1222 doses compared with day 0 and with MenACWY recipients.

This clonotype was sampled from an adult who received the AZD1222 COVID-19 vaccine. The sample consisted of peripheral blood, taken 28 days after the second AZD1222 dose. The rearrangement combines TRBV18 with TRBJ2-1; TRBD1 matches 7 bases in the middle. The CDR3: CASSHDRDVNEQFF. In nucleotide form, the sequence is TGTGCCAGCTCCCATGACAGGGATGTCAATGAGCAGTTCTTC.